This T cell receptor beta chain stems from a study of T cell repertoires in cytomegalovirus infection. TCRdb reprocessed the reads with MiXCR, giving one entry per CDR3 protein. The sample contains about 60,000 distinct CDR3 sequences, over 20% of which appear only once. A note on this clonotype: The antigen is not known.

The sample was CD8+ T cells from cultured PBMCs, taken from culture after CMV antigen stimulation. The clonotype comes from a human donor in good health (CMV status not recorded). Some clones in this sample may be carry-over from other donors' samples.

CDR3 nucleotide sequence: TGTGCCAGCAGCTTAGAGGGGCAAGGAGCAGGGCCGAAGCCCCTCCACTTT. Translated, it gives CASSLEGQGAGPKPLHF. V gene TRBV7-8 combines with J gene TRBJ1-6; D may be TRBD1 (5 bases). V gave up 1 base and J gave up 13 bases, with 23 bases separating them. The CDR3 runs to 17 residues. CDR1 SGHVS and CDR2 FQNEAQ come from the germline V gene.